The subject of this entry is one T cell receptor (beta chain). V was shortened by 4 bases and J by 3 bases, with 9 bases between the two germline ends. CDR1 is SGHAT, CDR2 FQDESV, per germline (reference sequence). The CDR3 runs 13 residues. This specimen comes from a study of blood T cell repertoires in COVID-19. Across the whole study: T cells, B-cell-depleted T cells, or PBMCs supplied cDNA or gDNA.

In the original workflow: Using reference gene primer amplification, nucleated cell counts were estimated. Generated by immunoSEQ multiplex PCR, the TCRdb table keeps only in-frame clones and is missing some. Clone size and V and J calls were adopted from that table, with D and trimming inferred from the DNA. The table includes roughly 150,000 clones, approximately 85% detected once. V is TRBV11-1 and J is TRBJ1-1; D possibly corresponds to TRBD1 (6 bases). This receptor was identified in an elderly man with COVID-19, enrolled during active disease. Material for sequencing was peripheral blood. CDR3 sequence: CASSYRVDTEAFF. Here the CDR3 DNA reads TGTGCCAGCAGCTACAGGGTAGACACTGAAGCTTTCTTT.